The clone carrying this TCR beta chain has at least ten counts. Its antigen is currently unknown. This CDR3 spans 16 amino acids. The germline gives CDR1 SGHDT, CDR2 YYEEEE. V was clipped by 0 bases and J by 0 bases, with 12 bases between them. This sample was included in a study of T cells in Graves' hyperthyroidism and ophthalmopathy. Study-level findings and limits: Model predictions of ophthalmopathy came a median roughly 6.7 months before onset.

Authors of the study amplified TCR beta CDR3 regions from RNA transcripts. TCR CDR3 underwent first-round RT-PCR with the HTBI primer set. Each CDR3 protein is one row after TCRdb ran MiXCR on the multiplex PCR reads. Of under 450,000 distinct CDR3 sequences listed, approximately 15% are singletons. The genes are TRBV5-6 and TRBJ1-2; D unresolved. The clonotype was recovered from a woman between 18 and 30 years old with Graves' hyperthyroidism. Sequenced sample: blood. Here the CDR3 reads CASSLAWRPSNYGYTF. The CDR3 DNA follows: TGTGCCAGCAGCTTGGCATGGCGACCATCTAACTATGGCTACACCTTC. The complete variable domain, with remaining parts taken from reference TRBV5-6 and TRBJ1-2, reads DAGVTQSPTHLIKTRGQQVTLRCSPKSGHDTVSWYQQALGQGPQFIFQYYEEEERQRGNFPDRFSGHQFPNYSSELNVNALLLGDSALYLCASSLAWRPSNYGYTFGSGTRLTVV.